This T cell receptor beta chain was retrieved from a study of blood T cell repertoires in COVID-19. Libraries were prepared by immunoSEQ multiplex PCR; TCRdb keeps only in-frame clonotypes and omits some of them. The data show approximately 100,000 clones, 85% to 90% seen once. CDR3 length equals 15 residues. In germline, CDR1 is SGHAT, CDR2 FQNNGV. V dropped 2 bases and J dropped 9; count of bases not matched to a gene: 9. In its sample, this clone was seen a few times. This chain connects TRBV11-2 to TRBJ2-1; TRBD2 aligns across 8 bases. The sample was peripheral blood. The TCR sequence derives from a man aged 50-59 years with acute or convalescent COVID-19. CDR3 loop: CASSLKGGSGSEQFF. The CDR3 DNA reads TGTGCCAGCAGCTTAAAAGGCGGGAGCGGGAGTGAGCAGTTCTTC.